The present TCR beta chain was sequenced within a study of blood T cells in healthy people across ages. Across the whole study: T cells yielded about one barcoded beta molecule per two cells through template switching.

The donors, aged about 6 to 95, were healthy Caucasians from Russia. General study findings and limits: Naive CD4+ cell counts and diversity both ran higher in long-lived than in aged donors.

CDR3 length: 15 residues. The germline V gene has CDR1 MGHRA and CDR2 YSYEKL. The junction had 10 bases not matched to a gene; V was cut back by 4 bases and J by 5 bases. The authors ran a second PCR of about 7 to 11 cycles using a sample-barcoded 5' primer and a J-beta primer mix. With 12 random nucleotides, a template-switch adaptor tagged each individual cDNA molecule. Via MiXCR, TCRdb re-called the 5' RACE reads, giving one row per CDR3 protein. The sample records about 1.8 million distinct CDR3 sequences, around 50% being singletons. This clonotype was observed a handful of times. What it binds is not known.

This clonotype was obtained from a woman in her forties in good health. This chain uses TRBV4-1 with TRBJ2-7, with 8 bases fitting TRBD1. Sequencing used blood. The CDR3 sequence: CASSPSRGQGNEQYF. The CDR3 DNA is TGCGCCAGCAGCCCTAGTCGTGGACAGGGAAACGAGCAGTACTTC.